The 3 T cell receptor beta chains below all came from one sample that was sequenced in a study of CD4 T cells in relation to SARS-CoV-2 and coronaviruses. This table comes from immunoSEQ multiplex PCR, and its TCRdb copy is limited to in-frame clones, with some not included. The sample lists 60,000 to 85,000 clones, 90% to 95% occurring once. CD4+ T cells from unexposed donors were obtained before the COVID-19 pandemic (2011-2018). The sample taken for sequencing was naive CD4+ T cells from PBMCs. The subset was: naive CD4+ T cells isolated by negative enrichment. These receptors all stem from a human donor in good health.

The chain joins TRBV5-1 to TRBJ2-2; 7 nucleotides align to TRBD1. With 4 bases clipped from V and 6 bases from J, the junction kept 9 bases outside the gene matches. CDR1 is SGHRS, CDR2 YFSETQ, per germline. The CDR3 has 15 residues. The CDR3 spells CASSVDRAQAGELFF. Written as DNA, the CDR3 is TGCGCCAGCAGCGTCGACAGGGCGCAGGCCGGGGAGCTGTTTTTT.

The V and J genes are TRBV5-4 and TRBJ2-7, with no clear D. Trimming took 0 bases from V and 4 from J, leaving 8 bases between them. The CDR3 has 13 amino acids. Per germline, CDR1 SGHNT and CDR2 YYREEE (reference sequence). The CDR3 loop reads CASSLGVVYEQYF. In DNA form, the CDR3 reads TGTGCCAGCAGCTTGGGGGTAGTGTACGAGCAGTACTTC. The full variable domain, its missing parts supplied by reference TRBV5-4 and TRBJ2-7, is ETGVTQSPTHLIKTRGQQVTLRCSSQSGHNTVSWYQQALGQGPQFIFQYYREEENGRGNFPPRFSGLQFPNYSSELNVNALELDDSALYLCASSLGVVYEQYFGPGTRLTVT.

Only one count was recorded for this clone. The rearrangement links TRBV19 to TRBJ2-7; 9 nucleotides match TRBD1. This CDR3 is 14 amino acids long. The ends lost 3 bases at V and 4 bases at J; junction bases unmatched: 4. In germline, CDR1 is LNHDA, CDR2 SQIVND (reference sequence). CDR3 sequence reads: CASSIRQGVYEQYF. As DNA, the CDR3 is TGTGCCAGTAGTATCCGACAGGGGGTATACGAGCAGTACTTC.